Shown below are 22 T cell receptor beta chains from a single sample sequenced in a study of T cell repertoires in cytomegalovirus infection. A single record per CDR3 protein comes from TCRdb applying MiXCR to the reads. The sample yields 40,000 to 60,000 distinct CDR3 sequences, 20% to 25% seen once. These receptors' targets are unknown. The sample consisted of CD8+ T cells from cultured PBMCs, taken from culture after CMV antigen stimulation. The receptors come from a human donor in good health (CMV status not recorded). Some clones in this sample may be carry-over from other donors' samples.

For this clonotype: The junction departs from germline at one end; a sequencing error may be responsible. CDR3 bases: TGTGCCAGCAGCTTATACCCCGGGGGGAGTGGACAGCCCCAGCATTTT. Translation: CASSLYPGGSGQPQHF. The chain couples TRBV27 to TRBJ1-5; maybe TRBD1 (5 bases). Germline CDR1 is MNHEY and CDR2 is SMNVEV (reference sequence). The CDR3 loop spans 16 amino acids.

This chain uses TRBV7-2 with TRBJ1-2; TRBD1 might be the D (6 bases). This CDR3 is 13 amino acids long. Trimming took 3 bases from V and 9 from J, leaving 14 bases between them. Germline assignment: CDR1 SGHTA and CDR2 FQGNSA. The CDR3 nucleotides read TGTGCCAGCAGCTTGGGTTTAGGGGACAGCTACACCTTC. It translates to CASSLGLGDSYTF.

This clonotype showed up many times. The chain joins TRBV7-9 to TRBJ2-5; D gene uncertain. Trimming left V 2 bases short and J 3 bases short, with 13 bases between. Germline CDR1 reads SEHNR; CDR2 reads FQNEAQ (reference sequence). The CDR3 spans 15 residues. The CDR3 is CASSLQAGSEETQYF. CDR3 coding DNA: TGTGCCAGCAGCTTACAGGCTGGGTCAGAAGAGACCCAGTACTTC.

This clonotype has more than one count but fewer than ten. The chain has TRBV7-9 and TRBJ1-1; possible D gene TRBD1, 5 bases. Germline-derived CDR1 and CDR2 are SEHNR and FQNEAQ (reference sequence). V was cut by 5 bases and J by 4 bases, with 11 bases left in between. This CDR3 is 13 amino acids long. The CDR3 loop is CASSRRDGTEAFF. CDR3 DNA sequence: TGTGCCAGCAGCCGCCGGGACGGCACTGAAGCTTTCTTT.

This clonotype was found a few times. The chain uses TRBV11-2 and TRBJ2-5; D is uncertain. The CDR3 runs to 14 residues. The V and J ends lost 6 bases and 3 bases respectively, with 14 bases between them. Looked up from germline, CDR1 is SGHAT and CDR2 is FQNNGV. The DNA for the CDR3 is TGTGCCAGCAGTCCTTACCTTGACGAAGAGACCCAGTACTTC. Translating it yields CASSPYLDEETQYF.

The chain employs TRBV6-2 or TRBV6-3 and TRBJ2-5; 11 bases fit TRBD2. CDR3 length equals 15 residues. Germline assignment: CDR1 MNHEY and CDR2 SVGEGT. V shed 6 bases, J shed 3 bases, and the junction held 6 bases outside the gene matches. The CDR3 region has the DNA TGTGCCAGCAGGGAACTAGCGGGAGTGGAAGAGACCCAGTACTTC. As protein: CASRELAGVEETQYF.

V and J are TRBV28 and TRBJ2-7; 11 bases fit TRBD2. The ends lost 4 bases at V and 0 bases at J; junction bases unmatched: 11. CDR3 length equals 18 residues. The germline gives CDR1 MDHEN, CDR2 SYDVKM. CDR3 in amino acids: CASSSAGTSGTLSYEQYF. CDR3 in DNA: TGTGCCAGCAGTTCCGCCGGGACTAGCGGTACCCTCTCCTACGAGCAGTACTTC.

This clonotype turned up a few times. This chain links TRBV9 with TRBJ1-4; a weak D match, TRBD1 (5 bases). Trimming removed 0 bases at V and 7 bases at J, with 10 bases between. Per germline, CDR1 SGDLS and CDR2 YYNGEE. This CDR3 comprises 14 residues. The CDR3 is CASSVGRRGEKLFF. For the CDR3, the DNA is TGTGCCAGCAGCGTAGGCAGGAGGGGTGAAAAACTGTTTTTT.

The chain uses TRBV25-1 and TRBJ2-7; 7 bases are shared with TRBD1. This CDR3 contains 14 residues. V dropped 4 bases and J dropped 3; count of bases not matched to a gene: 6. Germline V lookup: CDR1 MGHDK, CDR2 SYGVNS. CDR3 region: CASSVPGQNYEQYF. The CDR3 DNA reads TGTGCCAGCAGTGTACCGGGACAGAACTACGAGCAGTACTTC.

The rearrangement uses TRBV6-2 or TRBV6-3 and TRBJ1-1; the match to TRBD1 covers 12 bases. The CDR3 is 15 residues long. Germline loops: CDR1 MNHEY, CDR2 SVGEGT. V lost 6 bases and J lost 4; bases outside the gene matches: 6. CDR3 loop: CASSRDRGLGTEAFF. In DNA, the CDR3 is TGTGCCAGCAGCCGGGACAGGGGGCTGGGCACTGAAGCTTTCTTT.

The chain recombines TRBV12-3 or TRBV12-4 with TRBJ2-3; D is unclear. This CDR3 region has 14 residues. The V gene lost 7 bases and the J gene lost 4 bases, with 15 bases spanning the gap. As DNA, the CDR3 is TGTGCCAGCAAGGGAAGTGAGGCGGCAGATACGCAGTATTTT. Translating it yields CASKGSEAADTQYF.

This rearrangement joins TRBV4-3 to TRBJ2-1; D may be TRBD1 or TRBD2 (5 bases each). Germline CDR1 LGHNA, CDR2 YSLEER. The CDR3 is made up of 16 amino acids. Trimming left V 0 bases short and J 0 bases short, with 9 bases between. The CDR3 loop reads CASSQDGGPSYNEQFF. The CDR3 coding sequence is TGCGCCAGCAGCCAAGATGGGGGACCCTCCTACAATGAGCAGTTCTTC.

This clonotype was picked up a small number of times. The rearrangement links TRBV6-1 to TRBJ2-3, with D maybe TRBD1 (7 bases). The CDR3 length is 18 residues. Trimming pared 1 base from V and 5 bases from J, leaving 22 bases between. The germline CDR1 and CDR2 sequences are MNHNS and SASEGT. Here the CDR3 reads CASSEGPAGGGRGDTQYF. The CDR3 DNA reads TGTGCCAGCAGTGAAGGGCCCGCTGGAGGGGGCAGAGGAGATACGCAGTATTTT.

The chain employs TRBV12-3 or TRBV12-4 and TRBJ2-7; D perhaps matches TRBD2 (6 bases). This CDR3 comprises 13 residues. V lost 9 bases, J lost 1 base, and 13 bases lay in between. CDR3 bases: TGTGCCAGTTGGCCTGGGGGGTCCTACGAGCAGTACTTC. Its protein product is CASWPGGSYEQYF.

At least ten counts were recorded for this clonotype. The V and J genes are TRBV7-8 and TRBJ1-2; tentatively, D is TRBD1 (5 bases). This CDR3 is built from 17 residues. Germline CDR1 and CDR2: SGHVS and FQNEAQ. The V end lost 5 bases, the J end lost 1 base, and 20 bases lay between the germline ends. CDR3 protein: CASSERTLSLINYGYTF. The DNA of the CDR3 is TGTGCCAGCAGCGAACGGACATTGTCCCTCATTAACTATGGCTACACCTTC. Drawing the rest from reference TRBV7-8 and TRBJ1-2, the complete variable domain is GAGVSQSPRYKVAKRGQDVALRCDPISGHVSLFWYQQALGQGPEFLTYFQNEAQLDKSGLPSDRFFAERPEGSVSTLKIQRTQQEDSAVYLCASSERTLSLINYGYTFGSGTRLTVV.

This clonotype has at least ten counts. V gene TRBV7-9 combines with J gene TRBJ1-1; no clear D. V lost 3 bases to trimming and J lost 6 bases, with 5 bases between them. Per the germline V gene, CDR1 is SEHNR and CDR2 is FQNEAQ (reference sequence). CDR3 size: 11 residues. This CDR3 is CASSFGPEAFF. DNA of the CDR3: TGTGCCAGCAGCTTCGGCCCTGAAGCTTTCTTT.

The chain is built from TRBV11-2 and TRBJ1-1; D perhaps matches TRBD1 (6 bases). CDR3 length: 13 residues. Germline CDR1 reads SGHAT; CDR2 reads FQNNGV. V lost 4 bases to trimming and J lost 5 bases, with 11 bases between them. CDR3 DNA sequence: TGTGCCAGCAGCTCGACAGGTAGGACTGAAGCTTTCTTT. Translated, it gives CASSSTGRTEAFF. Full variable domain (outside the CDR3, taken from reference TRBV11-2 and TRBJ1-1): EAGVAQSPRYKIIEKRQSVAFWCNPISGHATLYWYQQILGQGPKLLIQFQNNGVVDDSQLPKDRFSAERLKGVDSTLKIQPAKLEDSAVYLCASSSTGRTEAFFGQGTRLTVV.

This clonotype was observed a handful of times. The rearrangement links TRBV7-2 to TRBJ2-7, with 9 bases aligning to TRBD1. CDR3 length: 14 residues. Trimming at V came to 5 bases and at J to 2 bases, leaving 4 bases not matched to a gene. CDR1 and CDR2 from the germline V gene are SGHTA and FQGNSA. Here the CDR3 DNA reads TGTGCCAGCAGCCACAGGGGGCCCACCTACGAGCAGTACTTC. Translating it yields CASSHRGPTYEQYF.

This clonotype was observed a few times. The chain combines TRBV12-3 or TRBV12-4 with TRBJ2-1; D perhaps matches TRBD1 (6 bases). The CDR3 totals 14 residues. V lost 6 bases and J lost 4, with 13 bases in between. Here the CDR3 DNA reads TGTGCCAGCAGCTTCTCGGACAGATACAATGAGCAGTTCTTC. It encodes CASSFSDRYNEQFF.

The chain combines TRBV7-6 with TRBJ2-1; possibly TRBD2 for D (6 bases). CDR3 length: 14 amino acids. Per the germline V gene, CDR1 is SGHVS and CDR2 is FNYEAQ. V was cut by 5 bases and J by 7 bases, with 15 bases left in between. CDR3 region: CASSRRSGRNEQFF. The CDR3 region has the DNA TGTGCCAGCAGCCGGAGATCGGGGAGGAATGAGCAGTTCTTC. Full variable domain (rest looked up from reference TRBV7-6 and TRBJ2-1): GAGVSQSPRYKVTKRGQDVALRCDPISGHVSLYWYRQALGQGPEFLTYFNYEAQQDKSGLPNDRFSAERPEGSISTLTIQRTEQRDSAMYRCASSRRSGRNEQFFGPGTRLTVL.

This rearrangement joins TRBV7-8 to TRBJ2-1; 9 bases agree with TRBD2. CDR1 and CDR2 from the germline V gene are SGHVS and FQNEAQ. V dropped 5 bases and J dropped 8; count of bases not matched to a gene: 13. The CDR3 has 16 amino acids. The CDR3 loop is CASSLLAGRGRDEQFF. Here the CDR3 DNA reads TGTGCCAGCAGCCTCCTAGCGGGAAGGGGCAGGGATGAGCAGTTCTTC.

This clonotype was seen more than once but under ten times. This chain connects TRBV6-6 to TRBJ2-7, with D possibly matching TRBD1 (6 bases). Germline lookup yields CDR1 MNHNY and CDR2 SVGAGI (reference sequence). This CDR3 is 14 amino acids long. Trimming took 5 bases from V and 2 from J, leaving 13 bases between them. The CDR3 region is CASSQTGVTYEQYF. The CDR3 nucleotides read TGTGCCAGCAGTCAGACAGGTGTAACCTACGAGCAGTACTTC.